These 32 T cell receptor beta chains originate from one sample sequenced in a study of blood T cell repertoires in COVID-19. Data came from immunoSEQ multiplex PCR; TCRdb stores just in-frame clones and leaves some out. The data contain tens of thousands of clones, approximately 83% of them seen just once; the ten biggest clones take up under 4.5%. Sequencing used peripheral blood. The origin of the receptors is a woman aged 55-69 years with acute or convalescent COVID-19.

V and J are TRBV30 and TRBJ1-1; 9 positions match TRBD1. Per the germline V gene, CDR1 is GTSNPN and CDR2 is SVGIG (reference sequence). The CDR3 has 14 amino acids. V shed 2 bases and J 0 bases; nucleotides not matched to a gene: 1. This CDR3 reads CAWSTGGLNTEAFF. In DNA form, the CDR3 reads TGTGCCTGGAGTACAGGGGGCCTGAACACTGAAGCTTTCTTT.

J is TRBJ2-3 and V is TRBV19; the match to TRBD2 covers 13 bases. This CDR3 comprises 17 residues. V trimming: 2 bases; J trimming: 8 bases; junction bases outside the gene matches: 10. The germline V gene encodes CDR1 LNHDA and CDR2 SQIVND (reference sequence). As DNA, the CDR3 is TGTGCCAGTAGTATACCAAAGGGACTAGCGGGATCGGCTACGCAGTATTTT. Encoded protein: CASSIPKGLAGSATQYF.

The CDR3 coding sequence is TGCGCCAGCAGCTCCGCACAGACTAGCACCATGGGTACAGATACGCAGTATTTT. Its translation is CASSSAQTSTMGTDTQYF. The chain recombines TRBV5-1 with TRBJ2-3, with 7 positions matching TRBD2. The V and J ends lost 3 bases and 3 bases, in that order; junction bases with no gene match: 16. The CDR3 covers 18 residues. The V gene's germline CDR1 is SGHRS and CDR2 YFSETQ.

The J gene is TRBJ2-7, the V gene TRBV11-1; D is undetermined. Germline loops: CDR1 SGHAT, CDR2 FQDESV (reference sequence). With 8 bases removed from V and 0 bases from J, the gap between germline ends came to 11 bases. The CDR3 spans 13 residues. The CDR3 DNA reads as TGTGCCAGCTCCCAGGCGTACTCCTACGAGCAGTACTTC. Amino acid sequence: CASSQAYSYEQYF.

This chain links TRBV2 with TRBJ2-5; 14 nucleotides agree with TRBD2. Trimming removed 6 bases from V and 3 bases from J; junction bases left unmatched: 0. CDR1 and CDR2 from the germline V gene are SNHLY and FYNNEI. The CDR3 totals 14 residues. The CDR3 reads CASRGLAGEETQYF. CDR3 in DNA: TGTGCCAGCAGGGGACTAGCGGGGGAAGAGACCCAGTACTTC.

The rearrangement joins TRBV5-5 to TRBJ2-4; possible D gene TRBD2, 6 bases. V was pared by 4 bases and J by 2 bases, with 28 bases between. Germline V lookup: CDR1 SGHKS, CDR2 YYEKEE (reference sequence). This CDR3 has 20 residues. In DNA, the CDR3 is TGTGCCAGCAGCCCAATCCCATACTCCCTAGGGAGGAGGACCAAAAACATTCAGTACTTC. Its translation is CASSPIPYSLGRRTKNIQYF.

The J gene is TRBJ2-5, the V gene TRBV7-2, with 8 bases identical to TRBD2. Germline assignment: CDR1 SGHTA and CDR2 FQGNSA. The V segment lost 0 bases and the J segment 5 bases; nucleotides outside the gene matches: 8. The CDR3 has 16 residues. The CDR3 coding sequence is TGTGCCAGCAGCTTAGCATTCGGGGGGGCCGCGGAGACCCAGTACTTC. It codes for CASSLAFGGAAETQYF. The full variable domain, rest sourced from reference TRBV7-2 and TRBJ2-5, is GAGVSQSPSNKVTEKGKDVELRCDPISGHTALYWYRQSLGQGLEFLIYFQGNSAPDKSGLPSDRFSAERTGGSVSTLTIQRTQQEDSAVYLCASSLAFGGAAETQYFGPGTRLLVL.

The V gene is TRBV5-6, the J gene TRBJ1-4; 7 positions match TRBD1. Germline V gene sequence: CDR1 SGHDT, CDR2 YYEEEE. CDR3 length equals 15 residues. Trimming cost V 3 bases and J 7 bases; bases outside gene matches: 9. CDR3 nucleotides: TGTGCCAGCAGCTGGAGGACAGGTTCTGGTGAAAAACTGTTTTTT. Amino acids: CASSWRTGSGEKLFF.

The chain couples TRBV27 to TRBJ1-5; D call uncertain. Trimming pared 5 bases from V and 0 bases from J, leaving 11 bases between. From germline, CDR1 is MNHEY and CDR2 SMNVEV (reference sequence). This CDR3 is 15 amino acids long. CDR3 sequence (DNA): TGTGCCAGCAGTCCGGGAACATATAGCAATCAGCCCCAGCATTTT. It yields the protein CASSPGTYSNQPQHF.

This sequence joins TRBV21-1 and TRBJ1-4. TRBV21-1 corresponds to a pseudogene. This CDR3 contains 16 residues. This chain's CDR3 is CASSKARAATNEKLFF. CDR3 bases: TGTGCCAGCAGCAAAGCGCGGGCAGCAACTAATGAAAAACTGTTTTTT.

V and J are TRBV9 and TRBJ1-6, with D maybe TRBD1 (6 bases). The germline gives CDR1 SGDLS, CDR2 YYNGEE. Trimming took off 2 bases at V and 13 bases at J, with 13 bases between the two ends. This CDR3 region has 13 residues. The CDR3 DNA sequence: TGTGCCAGCAGCGTTGGGGGCCGGGGTCCCCTCCACTTT. Translated: CASSVGGRGPLHF.

This chain connects TRBV28 to TRBJ1-1; tentatively, D is TRBD1 (6 bases). This CDR3 region has 12 residues. Between the trimmed V and J ends, which lost 6 bases and 7 bases, there was a span of 12 bases. Germline V gene data show CDR1 as MDHEN and CDR2 as SYDVKM. CDR3 DNA: TGTGCCAGCAGACAGGGTTGGGGTGAAGCTTTCTTT. Its translation: CASRQGWGEAFF.

The V call is TRBV28, the J call TRBJ2-5, with 9 bases matching TRBD1. CDR1 and CDR2 from the germline V gene are MDHEN and SYDVKM. V gave up 4 bases and J gave up 3 bases; unmatched junction bases: 12. The CDR3 length is 17 residues. The CDR3 here is CASSSLTGGILKETQYF. The CDR3 DNA reads TGTGCCAGCAGTTCATTGACAGGGGGTATCCTCAAAGAGACCCAGTACTTC.

This sequence joins TRBV4-1 and TRBJ2-5; a possible D gene is TRBD1 (5 bases). CDR1 and CDR2 from the germline V gene are MGHRA and YSYEKL. Trimming shortened V by 4 bases and J by 3 bases, and 12 bases separated the two germline ends. This CDR3 region has 14 residues. CDR3 coding DNA: TGCGCCAGCAGCCCGATTCCAGGGAAAGAGACCCAGTACTTC. This sequence encodes CASSPIPGKETQYF.

The DNA of the CDR3 is TGTGCCAGCAGCCTCCAAACGGGGAGGGGGAAAGGGGATACGCAGTATTTT. This translates into CASSLQTGRGKGDTQYF. This sequence joins TRBV7-8 and TRBJ2-3, with D maybe TRBD2 (7 bases). V was clipped by 5 bases and J by 6 bases, with 24 bases between them. Germline V gene data show CDR1 as SGHVS and CDR2 as FQNEAQ. The CDR3 runs to 17 residues.

V and J are TRBV28 and TRBJ1-6, with 8 bases that match TRBD1. Per the germline V gene, CDR1 is MDHEN and CDR2 is SYDVKM. V trimming: 5 bases; J trimming: 13 bases; junction bases outside the gene matches: 7. CDR3 length: 13 amino acids. CDR3 bases: TGTGCCAGCAGTCTCGGACAGGGCATCCCCCTCCACTTT. The encoded protein is CASSLGQGIPLHF.

A few counts support this clone. A read error may account for a junction end that differs from germline. J is TRBJ1-5 and V is TRBV5-5; D is uncertain. The CDR3 is 13 residues long. The germline V gene encodes CDR1 SGHKS and CDR2 YYEKEE (reference sequence). The CDR3 DNA reads TGTGCCAGCAGCTTTGATAGCCATCAGCCCCAGCATTTT. Its protein product is CASSFDSHQPQHF.

The V call is TRBV4-1, the J call TRBJ1-3; D unresolved. Trimming took 0 bases from V and 0 from J, leaving 12 bases between them. CDR1 is MGHRA, CDR2 YSYEKL, per germline. The CDR3 length is 17 residues. The CDR3: CASSQETTVLSGNTIYF. The CDR3 DNA follows: TGCGCCAGCAGCCAAGAGACAACTGTACTCTCTGGAAACACCATATATTTT.

CDR3 sequence: CASSGDNYNEQFF. The CDR3 nucleotides read TGTGCCAGCAGTGGGGACAACTACAATGAGCAGTTCTTC. The chain recombines TRBV2 with TRBJ2-1, with TRBD1 as a possible D gene (6 bases). Per germline, CDR1 SNHLY and CDR2 FYNNEI. Trimming pared 4 bases from V and 3 bases from J, leaving 7 bases between. CDR3 length: 13 amino acids. Complete variable domain (other parts from reference TRBV2 and TRBJ2-1): EPEVTQTPSHQVTQMGQEVILRCVPISNHLYFYWYRQILGQKVEFLVSFYNNEISEKSEIFDDQFSVERPDGSNFTLKIRSTKLEDSAMYFCASSGDNYNEQFFGPGTRLTVL.

The genes are TRBV28 and TRBJ1-2, with D possibly matching TRBD1 (6 bases). This CDR3 is built from 14 residues. CDR1 and CDR2 from the germline V gene are MDHEN and SYDVKM. V was trimmed by 8 bases and J by 6 bases, leaving 19 bases between them. CDR3 coding DNA: TGTGCCAGCCGGGGGGCGGGGGGGAACCATGGCTACACCTTC. This translates into CASRGAGGNHGYTF.

The genes are TRBV27 and TRBJ2-2; D is unclear. CDR1 is MNHEY, CDR2 SMNVEV, per germline (reference sequence). The CDR3 covers 14 residues. With 3 bases removed from V and 0 bases from J, the gap between germline ends came to 5 bases. The CDR3 DNA follows: TGTGCCAGCAGTTTTCCATCGAACACCGGGGAGCTGTTTTTT. Protein: CASSFPSNTGELFF.

The chain couples TRBV12-3 or TRBV12-4 to TRBJ2-2; no clear D gene. The ends were cut back, 2 bases at V and 5 bases at J, with 6 bases in the middle. The CDR3 spans 13 residues. The CDR3 protein is CASSLRGTGELFF. DNA for the CDR3: TGTGCCAGCAGTTTAAGAGGAACCGGGGAGCTGTTTTTT.

V usage is TRBV3-1 (or the pseudogene TRBV3-2) and J usage is TRBJ2-5; 8 positions match TRBD2. CDR3 size: 17 residues. J was trimmed by 0 bases and V by 2 bases; bases with no gene match: 8. Germline CDR1 LGHDT, CDR2 YNNKEL (reference sequence). For the CDR3, the DNA is TGTGCCAGCAGCCAAAGCGGGAGAGGACCCCACCAAGAGACCCAGTACTTC. Residues: CASSQSGRGPHQETQYF.

The gene calls are TRBV27 and TRBJ1-1; no clear D. The germline CDR1 and CDR2 sequences are MNHEY and SMNVEV (reference sequence). V shed 4 bases and J shed 9 bases, with 24 bases lying between them. The CDR3 spans 16 residues. The CDR3 sequence is CASSYRYERSEKQAFF. In DNA, the CDR3 is TGTGCCAGCAGTTACCGATACGAGCGTTCTGAAAAACAAGCTTTCTTT.

V usage is TRBV19 and J usage is TRBJ2-1, with D perhaps matching TRBD2 (5 bases). Germline CDR1 is LNHDA and CDR2 is SQIVND (reference sequence). This CDR3 contains 14 residues. V lost 6 bases and J 0 bases, leaving 9 bases between the germline ends. DNA of the CDR3: TGTGCCAGTAGACGGGGAAGCTCCTACAATGAGCAGTTCTTC. This gives the protein CASRRGSSYNEQFF.

This clone was picked up a small number of times. The chain carries TRBV5-1 and TRBJ1-1; D is undetermined. Germline V CDR1 and CDR2: SGHRS, YFSETQ. V gave up 4 bases and J gave up 0 bases, with 13 bases separating them. The CDR3 length is 15 residues. The DNA for the CDR3 is TGCGCCAGCAGCCTTGTTAGCCACATGAACACTGAAGCTTTCTTT. This translates into CASSLVSHMNTEAFF.

This clone was seen only a few times. The chain recombines TRBV7-6 with TRBJ1-1; D remains unclear. The CDR3 is 14 amino acids. The germline CDR1 and CDR2 sequences are SGHVS and FNYEAQ. The V gene lost 5 bases and the J gene lost 3 bases, with 13 bases spanning the gap. This CDR3 is CASSARGSDTEAFF. CDR3 DNA sequence: TGTGCCAGCAGCGCACGAGGCTCAGACACTGAAGCTTTCTTT. The full variable domain, its missing parts supplied by reference TRBV7-6 and TRBJ1-1, is GAGVSQSPRYKVTKRGQDVALRCDPISGHVSLYWYRQALGQGPEFLTYFNYEAQQDKSGLPNDRFSAERPEGSISTLTIQRTEQRDSAMYRCASSARGSDTEAFFGQGTRLTVV.

The chain recombines TRBV5-1 with TRBJ1-2; D call uncertain. V was pared by 3 bases and J by 6 bases, with 9 bases between. Germline CDR1 and CDR2: SGHRS and YFSETQ. CDR3 length equals 12 residues. CDR3 nucleotides: TGCGCCAGCAGCTCCTCGAGGAATGGCTACACCTTC. This codes for CASSSSRNGYTF.

The chain employs TRBV6-5 and TRBJ1-5; 9 nucleotides line up with TRBD1. Germline assignment: CDR1 MNHEY and CDR2 SVGAGI. CDR3 length: 14 amino acids. Germline trimming cut 2 bases from V and 10 bases from J; bases unmatched to any gene: 6. CDR3 sequence: CASSYGQGIGPQHF. The CDR3 DNA reads TGTGCCAGCAGTTACGGACAGGGGATCGGCCCCCAGCATTTT.

This rearrangement joins TRBV14 to TRBJ1-6, with a weak D call TRBD1 (6 bases). Trimming removed 0 bases from V and 8 bases from J, with 14 bases in between. Germline V CDR1 and CDR2: SGHDN, FVKESK. There are 16 residues in the CDR3. The DNA for the CDR3 is TGTGCCAGCAGCCAAGAGAGGCAGGGGATATATTCACCCCTCCACTTT. This encodes CASSQERQGIYSPLHF.

The CDR3 spells CASRLAGGGSYNEQFF. For the CDR3, the DNA is TGCGCCAGCAGGCTAGCGGGAGGGGGCTCCTACAATGAGCAGTTCTTC. The chain joins TRBV5-1 to TRBJ2-1, with 12 bases aligning to TRBD2. Looked up from germline, CDR1 is SGHRS and CDR2 is YFSETQ. With 5 bases clipped from V and 0 bases from J, the junction kept 3 bases outside the gene matches. The CDR3 contains 16 residues.

V and J are TRBV12-3 or TRBV12-4 and TRBJ1-6, with D possibly matching TRBD1 (5 bases). Trimming pared 6 bases from V and 10 bases from J, leaving 13 bases between. The CDR3 is 13 amino acids. The DNA for the CDR3 is TGTGCCAGCAGCGGGGGAACTAGATCACCCCTCCACTTT. The encoded protein is CASSGGTRSPLHF.